The present T cell receptor beta chain was sequenced within a study of OX40 agonist ivuxolimab in advanced cancers. Germline CDR1 and CDR2: SQVTM and ANQGSEA. V was trimmed by 1 base and J by 12 bases, leaving 12 bases between them. The CDR3 is 11 amino acids. About this clone: What it binds is unknown.

Using immunoSEQ multiplex PCR, the repertoire was profiled, and TCRdb retains in-frame clones only, with some absent. The sample holds about 99,000 clones, approximately 95% seen once. Study-wide points: Clonal expansion by week 6 occurred in CD4+ and CD8+ blood T cells (at 0.1 to 3.0 mg/kg). In the 0.1-3.0 mg/kg groups, partial responders showed among the lowest expansion.

V and J are TRBV29-1 and TRBJ1-2, with D unclear. This clonotype originated in an adult with an advanced solid tumor such as melanoma, head and neck, liver or kidney cancer. The sequences come from CD4+ or CD8+ T cells sorted from blood, collected in a trial of the OX40 agonist ivuxolimab. For the CDR3, the DNA is TGCAGCGTTGAAGGGAACAGTGGACACACCTTC. Translating gives CSVEGNSGHTF.